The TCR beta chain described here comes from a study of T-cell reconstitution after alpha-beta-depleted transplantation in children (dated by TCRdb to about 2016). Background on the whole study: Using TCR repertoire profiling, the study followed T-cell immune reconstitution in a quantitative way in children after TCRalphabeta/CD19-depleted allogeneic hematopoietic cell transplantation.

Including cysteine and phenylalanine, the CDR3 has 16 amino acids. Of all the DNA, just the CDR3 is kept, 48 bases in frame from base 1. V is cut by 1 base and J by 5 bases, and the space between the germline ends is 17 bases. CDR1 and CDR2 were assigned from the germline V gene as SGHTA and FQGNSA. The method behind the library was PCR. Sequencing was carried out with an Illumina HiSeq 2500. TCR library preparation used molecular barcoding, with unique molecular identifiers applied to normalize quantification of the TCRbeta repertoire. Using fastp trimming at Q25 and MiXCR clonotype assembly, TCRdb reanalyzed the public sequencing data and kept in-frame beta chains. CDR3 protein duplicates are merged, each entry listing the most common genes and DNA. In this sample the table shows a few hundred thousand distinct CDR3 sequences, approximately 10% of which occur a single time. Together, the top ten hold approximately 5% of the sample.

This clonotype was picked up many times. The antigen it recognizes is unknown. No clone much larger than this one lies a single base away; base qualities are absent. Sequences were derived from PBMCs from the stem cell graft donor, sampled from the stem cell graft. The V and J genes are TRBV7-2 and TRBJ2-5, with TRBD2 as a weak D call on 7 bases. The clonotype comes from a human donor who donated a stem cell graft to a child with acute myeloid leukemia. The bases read TGTGCCAGCAGCTTAGTGGGGAGGGGGGAAGGGGAGACCCAGTACTTC. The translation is CASSLVGRGEGETQYF. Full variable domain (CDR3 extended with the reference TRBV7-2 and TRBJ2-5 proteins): GAGVSQSPSNKVTEKGKDVELRCDPISGHTALYWYRQSLGQGLEFLIYFQGNSAPDKSGLPSDRFSAERTGGSVSTLTIQRTQQEDSAVYLCASSLVGRGEGETQYFGPGTRLLVL.